The clone carrying this T cell receptor beta chain appeared a few times. Its antigen is currently unknown. This record belongs to a study of identical twins. A universal primer site was incorporated via template switching, and the cDNA contained unique molecular identifiers. TCRdb passed the 5' RACE reads through MiXCR, listing each CDR3 protein once. This table has 1.5 million or so distinct CDR3 sequences, more than 30% appearing once. Notes on the study in general: Some out-of-frame alpha sequences were shared by twins, and these showed excess low generation probability. Sharing of beta out-of-frame sequences by twins showed a weaker excess.

The germline V and J ends were trimmed by 2 bases and 6 bases, with 14 bases remaining between them. CDR3 length: 15 amino acids. Germline loops: CDR1 SGHTA, CDR2 FQGNSA. The chain employs TRBV7-2 and TRBJ2-1; D gene unclear. The receptor was derived from a newborn girl in good health. Sequencing was carried out using cord blood. The CDR3: CASSLKVEGSNEQFF. The CDR3 bases are TGTGCCAGCAGCTTAAAGGTAGAAGGGTCCAATGAGCAGTTCTTC.